Shown below are 8 T cell receptor beta chains from a single sample sequenced in a study of blood T cell repertoires in COVID-19. Assay: immunoSEQ multiplex PCR; the TCRdb copy retains only in-frame clones and omits some. The repertoire holds approximately 5,000 clones, roughly 83% seen once, with 10% to 15% in the top ten. Material: peripheral blood. The receptor source for this set is a human donor in a cohort sampled during active COVID-19.

The V call is TRBV9, the J call TRBJ2-2, with 10 bases identical to TRBD1. This CDR3 is built from 16 residues. The junction had 5 bases not matched to a gene; V was cut back by 4 bases and J by 2 bases. Germline-derived CDR1 and CDR2 are SGDLS and YYNGEE. CDR3 sequence reads: CASSSRQGANTGELFF. Here the CDR3 DNA reads TGTGCCAGCAGCTCCCGACAGGGGGCCAACACCGGGGAGCTGTTTTTT.

This chain links TRBV7-3 with TRBJ2-2, with TRBD1 matching 9 bases. CDR3 length equals 14 residues. CDR1 is SGHTA and CDR2 is FQGTGA in the germline V gene. The V and J ends lost 5 bases and 7 bases, in that order; junction bases with no gene match: 5. CDR3 DNA sequence: TGTGCCAGCAGCCGGGACAGGGCAGTCGGGGAGCTGTTTTTT. It encodes CASSRDRAVGELFF.

This clone appeared a few times. In DNA, the CDR3 is TGTGCCAGCAGCCATTCAGGGACTAGCGGCCCGAAGATCAATGAGCAGTTCTTC. Its protein is CASSHSGTSGPKINEQFF. The chain couples TRBV3-1 (or the pseudogene TRBV3-2) to TRBJ2-1; 11 nucleotides align to TRBD2. This CDR3 contains 18 residues. Germline CDR1 and CDR2: LGHDT and YNNKEL (reference sequence). With 3 bases clipped from V and 6 bases from J, the junction kept 13 bases outside the gene matches.

This clone was picked up one time. The J gene is TRBJ2-3, the V gene TRBV5-1; D remains unclear. CDR1 SGHRS and CDR2 YFSETQ come from the germline V gene. There are 14 residues in the CDR3. V was trimmed by 6 bases and J by 2 bases, leaving 13 bases between them. In DNA form, the CDR3 reads TGCGCCAGCAAGTGGTCGGGTTACACAGATACGCAGTATTTT. This translates into CASKWSGYTDTQYF.

V and J are TRBV18 and TRBJ1-1, with 7 bases that match TRBD1. Germline CDR1 and CDR2: KGHSH and LQKENI. V shed 4 bases, J shed 0 bases, and the junction held 5 bases outside the gene matches. This CDR3 has 15 residues. This chain's CDR3 is CASSRRDSMNTEAFF. In DNA, the CDR3 is TGTGCCAGCTCACGACGGGACAGCATGAACACTGAAGCTTTCTTT.

V is TRBV29-1 and J is TRBJ2-7; TRBD1 is a possible D gene (7 bases). Germline V gives CDR1 SQVTM, CDR2 ANQGSEA. V lost 6 bases to trimming and J lost 3 bases, with 15 bases between them. This CDR3 has 13 amino acids. CDR3 residues: CSVAEGADYEQYF. The CDR3 DNA reads as TGCAGCGTCGCGGAGGGGGCGGACTACGAGCAGTACTTC.

The chain links TRBV27 to TRBJ2-1; D is possibly TRBD2 (5 bases). Trimming removed 5 bases from V and 5 bases from J, with 16 bases in between. Germline CDR1 MNHEY, CDR2 SMNVEV (reference sequence). The CDR3 length is 15 residues. CDR3 in DNA: TGTGCCAGCAGTCCGCGGACTGCAACGAACAATGAGCAGTTCTTC. Protein sequence: CASSPRTATNNEQFF.

V gene TRBV7-8 combines with J gene TRBJ1-5; no reliable D call. The V and J ends lost 3 bases and 4 bases respectively, with 4 bases between them. This CDR3 is built from 12 residues. CDR1 is SGHVS, CDR2 FQNEAQ, per germline. CDR3: CASSFQNQPQHF. The CDR3 coding sequence is TGTGCCAGCAGCTTTCAGAATCAGCCCCAGCATTTT.